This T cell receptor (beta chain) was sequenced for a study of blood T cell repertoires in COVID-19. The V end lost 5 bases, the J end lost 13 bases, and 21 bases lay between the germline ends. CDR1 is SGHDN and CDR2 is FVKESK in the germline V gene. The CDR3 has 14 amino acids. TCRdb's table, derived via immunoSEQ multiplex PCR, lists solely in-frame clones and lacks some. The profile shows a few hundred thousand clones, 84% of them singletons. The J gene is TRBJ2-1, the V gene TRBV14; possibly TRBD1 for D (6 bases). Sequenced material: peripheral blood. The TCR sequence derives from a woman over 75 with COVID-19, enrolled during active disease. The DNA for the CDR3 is TGTGCCAGCAGCACCGGGACACCCTGGCGTGAACAGTTCTTC. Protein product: CASSTGTPWREQFF.